This TCR beta chain was identified during a study of blood T cell repertoires in COVID-19. Study-level information: In each case, the material was cDNA or gDNA derived from T cells, B-cell-depleted T cells, or PBMCs.

The table came from immunoSEQ multiplex PCR; TCRdb's copy has only in-frame clones and leaves some out. The sample holds some 210,000 clones, more than 85% seen once. Seattle patients were enrolled during active infection and followed longitudinally. The sequence derives from a man aged 55 to 70 with COVID-19, enrolled during active disease. The sequencing input was peripheral blood.

As DNA, the CDR3 is TGTGCCAGCAGGGAGGGGAGATCCGCAGGCTCCTACGAGCAGTACTTC. As protein: CASREGRSAGSYEQYF. The V call is TRBV28, the J call TRBJ2-7; tentative D call: TRBD2 (6 bases). CDR1 and CDR2 from the germline V gene are MDHEN and SYDVKM. The CDR3 consists of 16 residues. V gave up 6 bases and J gave up 0 bases, with 18 bases separating them.